This T cell receptor beta chain was sequenced in a study of cytomegalovirus exposure and HLA in healthy donors. Study-wide results and caveats: Association of about 17,000 TCR beta sequences with HLA alleles was found at 0.05 false discovery rate in a later analysis. The classifier, whose performance was assessed in both the original and validation cohorts, reportedly diagnosed cytomegalovirus status with high specificity and sensitivity.

Details on this clone: The antigen is undetermined.

V shed 5 bases and J 7 bases; nucleotides not matched to a gene: 11. The CDR3 spans 16 residues. Per the germline V gene, CDR1 is SGHVS and CDR2 is FQNEAQ. It was with 60 Vbeta and 13 Jbeta primers that the PCR ran. Sequenced by immunoSEQ multiplex PCR; TCRdb stores in-frame clones only, minus some. The sample has tens of thousands of clones. The V gene is TRBV7-8, the J gene TRBJ1-6, with TRBD1 identical over 7 bases. The specimen was PBMCs. The clonotype comes from a male donor in good health and CMV-seronegative. This chain's CDR3 is CASSPAADRLNSPLHF. The CDR3 DNA reads TGTGCCAGCAGCCCTGCCGCGGACAGGCTCAATTCACCCCTCCACTTT.